This is a list of T cell receptor beta chains from one sample in a study of cytomegalovirus exposure and HLA in healthy donors. Profiling relied on immunoSEQ multiplex PCR, and the TCRdb table lists in-frame clones only, not all of them. Of roughly 92,000 clones in the sample, 80% to 85% were seen once. Input material: PBMCs. These TCRs come from an older woman in good health and CMV-seropositive. The CDR3 runs from the conserved cysteine through the conserved F or W. The D gene is left open where the match is weak. Clone sizes are given selectively: once, few, many, or a class where the clone is expanded.

TRBJ2-7 . . TRBV27 TGTGCCAGCAGTTTGACTCTCCTTAGCTCCTACGAGCAGTACTTC CASSLTLLSSYEQYF
TRBJ1-4 . TRBD1 TRBV14 TGTGCCAGCAGCCACCGGACAGGGGTGCTTGCAACTAATGAAAAACTGTTTTTT CASSHRTGVLATNEKLFF
TRBJ1-2 . . TRBV5-5 TGTGCCAGCAGCTTGGTCGGGTATGATGGCTACACCTTC CASSLVGYDGYTF
TRBJ2-3 . TRBD2 TRBV7-8 TGTGCCAGCAGCTCACCGGGACTAGCGGGAGATACGCAGTATTTT CASSSPGLAGDTQYF
TRBJ1-5 . . TRBV19 TGTGCCAGTAGTGTAATGGGGCGAGGTCAGCCCCAGCATTTT CASSVMGRGQPQHF
TRBJ1-6 . . TRBV2 TGTGCCAGCACCAACAGGGCCAGAAATTCACCCCTCCACTTT CASTNRARNSPLHF
TRBJ1-2 . . TRBV5-5 TGTGCCAGCAGCTCAACCCTGGGGGGGCCCCCTTATGGCTACACCTTC CASSSTLGGPPYGYTF
TRBJ1-1 . TRBD1 TRBV5-1 TGCGCCAGCAGCCTCACAGGGGTTGACACTGAAGCTTTCTTT CASSLTGVDTEAFF
TRBJ1-5 . TRBD1 TRBV19 TGTGCCAGTAGAAACAGGGGGCGCGGGGCTAATCAGCCCCAGCATTTT CASRNRGRGANQPQHF
TRBJ1-4 . . TRBV7-2 TGTGCCAGCAGCCTACAGACTAATGAAAAACTGTTTTTT CASSLQTNEKLFF
TRBJ2-7 . . TRBV9 TGTGCCAGCAGCGTAGCTTCCGGTTCCTACGAGCAGTACTTC CASSVASGSYEQYF
TRBJ2-7 . . TRBV4-2 TGTGCCAGCAGCCTATCTGCGGAGCCCGGGGTCTACGAGCAGTACTTC CASSLSAEPGVYEQYF
TRBJ2-7 many . TRBV13 TGTGCCAGCAGCTTACTTACAGGCTCCTACGAGCAGTACTTC CASSLLTGSYEQYF
TRBJ1-2 . TRBD1 TRBV5-1 TGCGCCAGCAGCTCATCAGGCAGGGGGGATGGCTACACCTTC CASSSSGRGDGYTF